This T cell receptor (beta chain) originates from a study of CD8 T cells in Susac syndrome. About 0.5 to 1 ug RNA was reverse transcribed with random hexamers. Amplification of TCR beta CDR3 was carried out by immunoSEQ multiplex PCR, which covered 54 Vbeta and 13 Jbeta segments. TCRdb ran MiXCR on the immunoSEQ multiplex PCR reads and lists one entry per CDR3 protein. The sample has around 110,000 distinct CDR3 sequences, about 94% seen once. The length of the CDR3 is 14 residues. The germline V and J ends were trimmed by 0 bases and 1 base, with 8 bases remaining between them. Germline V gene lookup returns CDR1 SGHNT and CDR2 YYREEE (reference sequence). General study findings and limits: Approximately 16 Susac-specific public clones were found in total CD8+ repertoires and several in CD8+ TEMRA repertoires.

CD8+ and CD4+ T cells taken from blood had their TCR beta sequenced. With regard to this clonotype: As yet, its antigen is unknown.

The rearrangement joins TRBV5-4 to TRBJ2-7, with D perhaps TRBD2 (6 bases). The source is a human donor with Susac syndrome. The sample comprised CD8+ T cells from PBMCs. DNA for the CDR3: TGTGCCAGCAGCTTGGGACTAGTTTCCTACGAGCAGTACTTC. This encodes CASSLGLVSYEQYF.